This T cell receptor (beta chain) was found in a study of T-cell memory formation after mild COVID-19. TCRdb passed the 5' RACE reads through MiXCR, listing each CDR3 protein once. The sample consists of a few hundred thousand distinct CDR3 sequences, roughly 20% of them appearing once. This CDR3 region has 17 residues. CDR1 is MNHEY, CDR2 SVGEGT, per germline. Trimming took 6 bases from V and 0 from J; bases not matched to a gene: 13. The receptor was isolated from an adult woman who had mild COVID-19 (a few samples of this study predate the infection). Cell type and time point are not known. Sequenced: PBMCs or a T cell subset sorted from them (not recorded which). This sequence joins TRBV6-2 or TRBV6-3 and TRBJ1-1, with 7 bases matching TRBD1. This CDR3 is CASSQGTALRLNTEAFF. For the CDR3, the DNA is TGTGCCAGCAGCCAAGGGACAGCTTTAAGGTTGAACACTGAAGCTTTCTTT.